Following are 5 T cell receptor beta chains from one sample sequenced in a study of T-cell reconstitution after alpha-beta-depleted transplantation in children. The TCRbeta library incorporated unique molecular identifiers. Via MiXCR, TCRdb re-called the PCR reads, giving one row per CDR3 protein. The sample yields about 610,000 distinct CDR3 sequences, about 10% seen once. The material sequenced was PBMCs from the stem cell graft donor, taken from the stem cell graft. These receptors came from a human donor who donated a stem cell graft to a child with acute myeloid leukemia.

In DNA, the CDR3 is TGTGCCAGCAGTTACAGCGGGGGGAACACCGGGGAGCTGTTTTTT. This sequence encodes CASSYSGGNTGELFF. The gene calls are TRBV5-5 and TRBJ2-2, with 8 bases matching TRBD2. The length of the CDR3 is 15 residues. Germline V gene lookup returns CDR1 SGHKS and CDR2 YYEKEE (reference sequence). V shed 5 bases, J shed 1 base, and the junction held 4 bases outside the gene matches.

This clonotype was seen a handful of times. The V call is TRBV2, the J call TRBJ2-5, with 11 bases matching TRBD1. Germline CDR1 and CDR2: SNHLY and FYNNEI. The CDR3 is made up of 13 amino acids. The J segment lost 5 bases and the V segment lost 4 bases, leaving 0 bases of the junction unmatched. DNA of the CDR3: TGTGCCAGCAGTGGGACAGGGGGCGAGACCCAGTACTTC. Translating gives CASSGTGGETQYF.

CDR3 DNA sequence: TGCAGTGCTAGTATCGTAAGTGAAGCTTTCTTT. It codes for CSASIVSEAFF. The gene calls are TRBV20-1 and TRBJ1-1; D uncertain. V was cut by 3 bases and J by 7 bases, with 9 bases left in between. CDR3 length equals 11 residues. Per germline, CDR1 DFQATT and CDR2 SNEGSKA (reference sequence).

In DNA form, the CDR3 reads TGCGCCAGCAGCTTCTCCGGGACAAATGGCTACACCTTC. Protein sequence: CASSFSGTNGYTF. This sequence joins TRBV5-1 and TRBJ1-2; TRBD1 might be the D (6 bases). This CDR3 is built from 13 residues. CDR1 is SGHRS, CDR2 YFSETQ, per germline. Trimming took off 2 bases at V and 6 bases at J, with 11 bases between the two ends.

This clonotype showed up many times. The chain uses TRBV29-1 and TRBJ1-1; maybe TRBD1 (6 bases). Germline loops: CDR1 SQVTM, CDR2 ANQGSEA. The V gene lost 7 bases and the J gene lost 2 bases, with 11 bases spanning the gap. CDR3 length equals 12 residues. CDR3 amino acids: CSGWTANTEAFF. As DNA, the CDR3 is TGCAGCGGGTGGACAGCTAACACTGAAGCTTTCTTT.